The 9 T cell receptor beta chains presented below share a single source sample, sequenced in a study of T cell repertoires in cytomegalovirus infection. TCRdb reprocessed the reads via MiXCR and lists one record per CDR3 protein. Here the sample spans approximately 250,000 distinct CDR3 sequences, around 12% being singletons. The sequenced material came from PBMCs. Source of these receptors: a human donor in good health (CMV status not recorded). Some clones in this sample may be carry-over from other donors' samples.

This clonotype showed up just a few times. This chain's CDR3 is CSVKDGINYGYTF. Here the CDR3 DNA reads TGCAGCGTTAAGGATGGGATAAACTATGGCTACACCTTC. The chain has TRBV29-1 and TRBJ1-2; D unresolved. The CDR3 sequence is 13 residues long. CDR1 is SQVTM, CDR2 ANQGSEA, per germline. Trimming cost V 5 bases and J 2 bases, with 12 bases left between them.

The chain links TRBV6-1 to TRBJ2-2; weak D call: TRBD1 (6 bases). CDR1 is MNHNS and CDR2 is SASEGT in the germline V gene. V was clipped by 4 bases and J by 1 base, with 19 bases between them. This CDR3 comprises 18 residues. Here the CDR3 reads CASSASPQGHLNTGELFF. CDR3 DNA sequence: TGTGCCAGCAGTGCCTCCCCCCAGGGACACTTGAACACCGGGGAGCTGTTTTTT.

This clonotype was detected many times. The chain has TRBV7-2 and TRBJ1-2; the D is unclear. This CDR3 has 15 amino acids. V shed 1 base and J shed 1 base, with 10 bases lying between them. From germline, CDR1 is SGHTA and CDR2 FQGNSA. CDR3 loop: CASSLGAPSNYGYTF. The CDR3 nucleotides are TGTGCCAGCAGCTTAGGAGCGCCCAGTAACTATGGCTACACCTTC. The full variable domain, completed using reference TRBV7-2 and TRBJ1-2, is GAGVSQSPSNKVTEKGKDVELRCDPISGHTALYWYRQSLGQGLEFLIYFQGNSAPDKSGLPSDRFSAERTGGSVSTLTIQRTQQEDSAVYLCASSLGAPSNYGYTFGSGTRLTVV.

In its sample, this clonotype was seen many times. The CDR3 loop reads CASSKKGESGELFF. The DNA for the CDR3 is TGTGCCAGCAGCAAAAAGGGGGAATCCGGGGAGCTGTTTTTT. The chain combines TRBV7-2 with TRBJ2-2, with a possible D match to TRBD1 (6 bases). Germline V gene data show CDR1 as SGHTA and CDR2 as FQGNSA. The V end was cut by 5 bases, the J end by 6 bases, with 13 bases between. This CDR3 comprises 14 residues.

The chain is built from TRBV5-5 and TRBJ2-4; a weak D match, TRBD2 (5 bases). CDR1 is SGHKS, CDR2 YYEKEE, per germline (reference sequence). Deletions cut 7 bases from V and 9 bases from J, with 17 bases between. The length of the CDR3 is 13 residues. The CDR3 region is CASSLGPEGIQYF. The DNA for the CDR3 is TGTGCCAGCTCCTTGGGTCCCGAGGGCATTCAGTACTTC.

This clonotype showed up many times. The chain couples TRBV7-9 to TRBJ1-2; D is unclear. This CDR3 spans 14 amino acids. CDR1 is SEHNR, CDR2 FQNEAQ, per germline (reference sequence). With 1 base removed from V and 2 bases from J, the gap between germline ends came to 8 bases. In DNA form, the CDR3 reads TGTGCCAGCAGCTTAGACGTAGAGAACTATGGCTACACCTTC. Residues: CASSLDVENYGYTF.

This clonotype was picked up a small number of times. The chain joins TRBV20-1 to TRBJ2-7, with TRBD2 matching 12 bases. The CDR3 is 14 amino acids. J was trimmed by 5 bases and V by 5 bases; bases with no gene match: 7. Germline loops: CDR1 DFQATT, CDR2 SNEGSKA (reference sequence). The chain's CDR3 is CSAPGLAGRNEQYF. CDR3 nucleotides: TGCAGTGCTCCTGGACTAGCGGGAAGAAACGAGCAGTACTTC.

The genes are TRBV5-1 and TRBJ2-1; possibly TRBD1 for D (5 bases). The CDR3 is made up of 14 amino acids. Looked up from germline, CDR1 is SGHRS and CDR2 is YFSETQ. V was pared by 0 bases and J by 2 bases, with 6 bases between. DNA of the CDR3: TGCGCCAGCAGCTTGGAGGGGCCCTACAATGAGCAGTTCTTC. Its protein is CASSLEGPYNEQFF.

This clonotype was found many times. The gene calls are TRBV7-2 and TRBJ2-5; D remains ambiguous. Trimming shortened V by 3 bases and J by 1 base, and 6 bases separated the two germline ends. In germline, CDR1 is SGHTA, CDR2 FQGNSA. The CDR3 consists of 13 residues. CDR3 coding DNA: TGTGCCAGCAGCTTTGTTAGCCAAGAGACCCAGTACTTC. The encoded protein is CASSFVSQETQYF.